Here is one TCR beta chain with its context. The CDR3 totals 15 residues. V lost 5 bases, J lost 3 bases, and 17 bases lay in between. Germline values: CDR1 MNHEY, CDR2 SMNVEV (reference sequence). The sample comes from a study of blood T cells in healthy people across ages. Primed by a sample-barcoded 5' primer and a J-beta primer mix, a second PCR proceeded for roughly 6 to 12 cycles. Tags on each cDNA molecule came from a template-switch adaptor with 12 random nucleotides. MiXCR, run by TCRdb on the 5' RACE reads, gives a single entry per CDR3 protein. Seen here are about 970,000 distinct CDR3 sequences, about 51% observed once, and the top ten hold 20% to 25%.

The origin of this receptor is a woman aged 60 to 75 in good health. The J gene is TRBJ2-7, the V gene TRBV27, with a tentative D call TRBD1 (5 bases). Sequenced input: blood. CDR3 bases: TGTGCCAGCAGTCCGCAGGGATTCTCATTCTACGAGCAGTACTTC. Its translation is CASSPQGFSFYEQYF.